The 10 T cell receptor beta chains in this list originate from one sample, sequenced in a study of CD8 T cells in ankylosing spondylitis. From the 5' RACE reads, TCRdb called clonotypes with MiXCR, one entry per CDR3 protein. The data show about 250,000 distinct CDR3 sequences, 30% to 35% seen once. Sequencing was performed on blood, either unsorted or a sorted T cell fraction (not recorded which). These receptors came from a male donor with ankylosing spondylitis or in good health (not recorded which).

The chain has TRBV4-1 and TRBJ1-1; 7 bases are a match to TRBD1. Losses at the gene ends were 3 bases for V and 1 base for J; bases not matched to a gene: 5. Germline V gives CDR1 MGHRA, CDR2 YSYEKL. This CDR3 contains 15 residues. The CDR3 reads CASSHAGTANTEAFF. CDR3 DNA: TGCGCCAGCAGCCACGCAGGGACAGCGAACACTGAAGCTTTCTTT.

Of note for this clonotype: A much larger clone is a single base away; this may be a read error. The chain employs TRBV29-1 and TRBJ2-3; 7 positions match TRBD1. The germline CDR1 and CDR2 sequences are SQVTM and ANQGSEA. J lost 0 bases, V lost 8 bases, and 8 bases had no gene match. The CDR3 length is 14 residues. This CDR3 is CSIERQGSTDTQYF. CDR3 nucleotide sequence: TGCAGCATCGAAAGACAGGGCAGCACAGATACGCAGTATTTT.

This clonotype was counted between two and nine times. The chain recombines TRBV5-1 with TRBJ2-7; 10 bases line up with TRBD2. Trimming cost V 4 bases and J 0 bases; bases outside gene matches: 10. The germline V gene encodes CDR1 SGHRS and CDR2 YFSETQ. The CDR3 length is 17 residues. The CDR3 DNA reads as TGCGCCAGCAGCGTTGTGCCGGGACTAGCGTCCTCCTACGAGCAGTACTTC. Its translation is CASSVVPGLASSYEQYF.

The rearrangement joins TRBV29-1 to TRBJ2-3, with 9 bases fitting TRBD2. The CDR3 contains 15 residues. Looked up from germline, CDR1 is SQVTM and CDR2 is ANQGSEA. With V trimmed by 3 bases and J by 9 bases, 13 bases remained unmatched. CDR3 bases: TGCAGCGTTGAGAGTGCGGGGGGGCTAGGGCGGACGCAGTATTTT. This translates into CSVESAGGLGRTQYF.

In its sample, this clonotype was seen a few times. The V and J genes are TRBV10-3 and TRBJ2-1; 10 nucleotides agree with TRBD2. V dropped 3 bases and J dropped 5; count of bases not matched to a gene: 4. Germline CDR1 ENHRY, CDR2 SYGVKD. There are 15 residues in the CDR3. The CDR3 sequence is CAISDRTSGHNEQFF. CDR3 bases: TGTGCCATCAGTGACCGGACTAGCGGCCACAATGAGCAGTTCTTC.

The chain combines TRBV7-8 with TRBJ2-7, with 9 bases identical to TRBD1. Germline V gives CDR1 SGHVS, CDR2 FQNEAQ. With V trimmed by 5 bases and J by 3 bases, 14 bases remained unmatched. The CDR3 consists of 17 residues. The CDR3 is CASSPIYGQGQDYEQYF. CDR3 DNA: TGTGCCAGCAGCCCTATATATGGACAGGGGCAGGACTACGAGCAGTACTTC.

About this clonotype: In this CDR3 the conserved last residue, phenylalanine or tryptophan, is missing, so a read error is likely. DNA for the CDR3: TGCGCCAGCAGCGGATTGAATAATGAGCAGTTCTTG. It codes for CASSGLNNEQFL. The chain combines TRBV5-1 with TRBJ2-1; D is undetermined. The CDR3 consists of 12 residues. Per germline, CDR1 SGHRS and CDR2 YFSETQ. Trimming removed 4 bases at V and 7 bases at J, with 9 bases between.

This sequence joins TRBV7-2 and TRBJ2-1; D not resolved. The CDR3 loop spans 13 amino acids. Trimming stripped 8 bases from V and 3 bases from J, with 11 bases between. The germline V gene encodes CDR1 SGHTA and CDR2 FQGNSA. CDR3 residues: CASETRRYNEQFF. Here the CDR3 DNA reads TGTGCCAGCGAGACCCGACGCTACAATGAGCAGTTCTTC.

The CDR3 is CASSLAGTAYQETQYF. The CDR3 region has the DNA TGCGCCAGCAGCTTGGCCGGGACGGCGTACCAAGAGACCCAGTACTTC. This chain connects TRBV5-1 to TRBJ2-5, with D perhaps assigned TRBD1 or TRBD2 (5 bases each). Looked up from germline, CDR1 is SGHRS and CDR2 is YFSETQ. The CDR3 is made up of 16 amino acids. V was cut by 0 bases and J by 0 bases, with 12 bases left in between.

This sequence joins TRBV6-2 or TRBV6-3 and TRBJ2-3; 7 positions match TRBD2. CDR3 length: 14 residues. Germline CDR1 and CDR2: MNHEY and SVGEGT. Losses at the gene ends were 6 bases for V and 8 bases for J; bases not matched to a gene: 11. The DNA of the CDR3 is TGTGCCAGCAGGCGCGGGACTACGGAGGGTACGCAGTATTTT. Encoded protein: CASRRGTTEGTQYF.